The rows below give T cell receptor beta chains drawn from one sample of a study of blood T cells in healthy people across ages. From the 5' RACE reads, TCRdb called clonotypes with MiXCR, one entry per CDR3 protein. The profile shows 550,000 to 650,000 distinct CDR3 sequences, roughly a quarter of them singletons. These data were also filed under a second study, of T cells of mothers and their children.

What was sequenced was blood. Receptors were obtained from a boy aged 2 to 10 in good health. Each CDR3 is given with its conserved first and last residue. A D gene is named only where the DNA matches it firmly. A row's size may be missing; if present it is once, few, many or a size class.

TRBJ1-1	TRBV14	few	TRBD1	CASSQASLGTGNTETFF
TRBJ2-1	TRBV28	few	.	CASSLWYNEQFF
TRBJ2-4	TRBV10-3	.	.	CAISESEENIQYF
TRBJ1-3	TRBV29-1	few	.	CSVEDLRQASGNTIYF
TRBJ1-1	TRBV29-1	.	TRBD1	CSVARDRGQDTEAFF
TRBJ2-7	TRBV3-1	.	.	CASSQEYEQYF
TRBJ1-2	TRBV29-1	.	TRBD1	CSVQAGQGAYGYTF
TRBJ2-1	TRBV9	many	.	CASSVDGGGNEQFF
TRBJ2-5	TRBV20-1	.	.	CSVPGPIIKTQYF
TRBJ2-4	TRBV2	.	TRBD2	CASLLAGTSGKLAKNIQYF
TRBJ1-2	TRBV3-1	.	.	CASSHETVNYGYTF
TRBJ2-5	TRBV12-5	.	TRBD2	CASGPRGGRETQYF
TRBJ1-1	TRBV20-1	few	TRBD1	CSATIPDRGGTEAFF
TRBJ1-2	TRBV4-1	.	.	CASSQEEGYYGYTF
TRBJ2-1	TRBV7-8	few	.	CASSLMGGTCNEQFF
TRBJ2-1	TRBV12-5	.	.	CASVGGYNEQFF
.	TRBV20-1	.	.	CSARDYGGHYEQYF
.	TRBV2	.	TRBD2	CASSVAGGSSNEQFF
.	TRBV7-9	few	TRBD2	CASSATGTSFSETQYF
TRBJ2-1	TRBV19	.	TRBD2	CASSITGTKSDEQFF
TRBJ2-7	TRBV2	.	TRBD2	CASQWTSGSYEQYF
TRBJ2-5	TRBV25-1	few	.	CASSEYRGQETQYF
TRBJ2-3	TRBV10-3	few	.	CAVTGNTDTQYF
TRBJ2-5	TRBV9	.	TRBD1	CASSVGTGTDKTQYF
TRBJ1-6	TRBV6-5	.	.	CASRPRGGLSPLHF
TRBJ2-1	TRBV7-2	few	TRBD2	CASSSSSGKTYEQFF
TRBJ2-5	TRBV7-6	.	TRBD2	CASSLGRLAGYETQYF
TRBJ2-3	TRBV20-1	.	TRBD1	CSAGYGTGKDTQYF
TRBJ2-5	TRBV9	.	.	CASSVAVGLGETQYF
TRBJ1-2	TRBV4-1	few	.	CASSPSRDPNYGYTF
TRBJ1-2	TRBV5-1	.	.	CASSLATDNYGYTF
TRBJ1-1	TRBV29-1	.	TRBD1	CSVEKDRGTEAFF
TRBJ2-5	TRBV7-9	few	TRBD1	CASSPGQGIETQYF
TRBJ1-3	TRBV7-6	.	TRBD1	CASKPDRGGNTIYF
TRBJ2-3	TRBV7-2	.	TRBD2	CASSSGLAGGPGTDTQYF